The source of this TCR beta chain is a study of T cell changes during pregnancy in multiple sclerosis. The CDR3 covers 12 residues. The V end was cut by 4 bases, the J end by 4 bases, with 9 bases between. Germline loops: CDR1 SGHKS, CDR2 YYEKEE (reference sequence). Method: immunoSEQ multiplex PCR; TCRdb's copy keeps in-frame clones and lacks some. Of 90,000 to 120,000 clones detected, 85% to 95% appear once; the ten largest clones hold about 0.9%. The starting material was peripheral blood, obtained before pregnancy. The V and J genes are TRBV5-5 and TRBJ2-7; the D gene is possibly TRBD1 (5 bases). This receptor was obtained from a female donor with multiple sclerosis, enrolled in a pregnancy study. The CDR3 region is CASSHGAYEQYF. CDR3 coding DNA: TGTGCCAGCAGCCATGGGGCTTACGAGCAGTACTTC.